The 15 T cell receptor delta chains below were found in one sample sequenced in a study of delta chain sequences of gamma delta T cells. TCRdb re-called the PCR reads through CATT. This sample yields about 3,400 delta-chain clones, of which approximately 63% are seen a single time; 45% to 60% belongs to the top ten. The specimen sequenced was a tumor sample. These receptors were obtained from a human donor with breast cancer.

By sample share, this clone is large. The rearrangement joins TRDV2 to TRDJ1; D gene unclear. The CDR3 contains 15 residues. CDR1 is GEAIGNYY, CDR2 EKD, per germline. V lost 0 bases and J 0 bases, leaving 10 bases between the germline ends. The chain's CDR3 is CACDTVTPYTDKLIF. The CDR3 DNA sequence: TGTGCCTGTGACACCGTGACACCCTACACCGATAAACTCATCTTT.

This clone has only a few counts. The CDR3 region has the DNA TGTGCCTGTGACACACTCCGTACTGGGGGATATGAGGACACCGATAAACTCATCTTT. Translation: CACDTLRTGGYEDTDKLIF. This chain links TRDV2 with TRDJ1; the match to TRDD3 covers 11 bases. V trimming: 1 base; J trimming: 0 bases; junction bases outside the gene matches: 12. The germline gives CDR1 GEAIGNYY, CDR2 EKD. The CDR3 runs to 19 residues.

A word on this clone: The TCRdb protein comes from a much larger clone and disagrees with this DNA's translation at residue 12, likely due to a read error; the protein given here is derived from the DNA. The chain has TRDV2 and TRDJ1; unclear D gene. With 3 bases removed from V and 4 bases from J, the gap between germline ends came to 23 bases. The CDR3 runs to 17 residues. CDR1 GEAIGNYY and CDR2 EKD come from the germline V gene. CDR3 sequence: CACDSSTPRLNIDKLIF. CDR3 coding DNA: TGTGCCTGTGACTCATCCACACCCCGCTTGAACATCGATAAACTCATCTTT.

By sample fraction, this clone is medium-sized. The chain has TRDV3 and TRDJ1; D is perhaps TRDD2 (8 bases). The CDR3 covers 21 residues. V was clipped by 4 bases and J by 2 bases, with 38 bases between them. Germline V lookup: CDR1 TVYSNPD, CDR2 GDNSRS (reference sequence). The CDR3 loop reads CASKGWPNHFLRWGLTDKLIF. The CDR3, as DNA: TGTGCCTCTAAAGGGTGGCCCAACCACTTCCTACGCTGGGGGCTAACCGATAAACTCATCTTT. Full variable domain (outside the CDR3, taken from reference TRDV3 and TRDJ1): CDKVTQSSPDQTVASGSEVVLLCTYDTVYSNPDLFWYRIRPDYSFQFVFYGDNSRSEGADFTQGRFSVKHILTQKAFHLVISPVRTEDSATYYCASKGWPNHFLRWGLTDKLIFGKGTRVTVEP.

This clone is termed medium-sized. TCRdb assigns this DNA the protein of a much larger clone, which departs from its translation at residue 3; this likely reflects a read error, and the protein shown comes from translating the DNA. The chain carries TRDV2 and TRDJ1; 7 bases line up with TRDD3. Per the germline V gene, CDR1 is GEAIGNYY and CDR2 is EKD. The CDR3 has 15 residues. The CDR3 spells CARDPVGEDTDKLIF. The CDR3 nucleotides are TGTGCCCGTGACCCAGTGGGGGAGGACACCGATAAACTCATCTTT.

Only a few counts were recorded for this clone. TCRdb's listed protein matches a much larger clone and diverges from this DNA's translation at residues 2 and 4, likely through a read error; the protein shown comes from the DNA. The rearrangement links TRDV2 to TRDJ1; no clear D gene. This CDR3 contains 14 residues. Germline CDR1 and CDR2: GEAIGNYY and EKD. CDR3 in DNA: TGTTCCTGTTACACCGTTTCGAAGTACGATAAACTCATCTTT. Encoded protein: CSCYTVSKYDKLIF.

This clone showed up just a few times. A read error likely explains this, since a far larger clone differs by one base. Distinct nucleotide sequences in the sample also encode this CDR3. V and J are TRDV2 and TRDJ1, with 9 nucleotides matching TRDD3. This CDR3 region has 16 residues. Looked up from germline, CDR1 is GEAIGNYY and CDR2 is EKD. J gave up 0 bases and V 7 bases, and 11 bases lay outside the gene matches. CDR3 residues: CACDAILGEYTDKLIF. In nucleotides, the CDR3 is TGTGCCTGCGACGCAATACTGGGGGAATACACCGATAAACTCATCTTT.

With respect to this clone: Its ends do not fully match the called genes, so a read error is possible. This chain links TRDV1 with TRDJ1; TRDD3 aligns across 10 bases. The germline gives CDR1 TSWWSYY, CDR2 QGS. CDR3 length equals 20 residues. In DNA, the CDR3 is TGTGCTCGTGGGTCACCATCAGGGTTGCCCTGGGGGATAGGATCCGATAAACTCATCTTT. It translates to CARGSPSGLPWGIGSDKLIF.

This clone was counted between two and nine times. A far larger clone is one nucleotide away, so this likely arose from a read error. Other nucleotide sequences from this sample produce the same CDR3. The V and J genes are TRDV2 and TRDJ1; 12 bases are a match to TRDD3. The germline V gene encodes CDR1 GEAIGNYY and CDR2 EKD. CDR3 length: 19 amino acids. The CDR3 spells CACDTIGWGIRDGVDKLIF. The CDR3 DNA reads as TGTGCCTGTGACACTATAGGCTGGGGGATACGCGACGGGGTCGATAAACTTATCTTT.

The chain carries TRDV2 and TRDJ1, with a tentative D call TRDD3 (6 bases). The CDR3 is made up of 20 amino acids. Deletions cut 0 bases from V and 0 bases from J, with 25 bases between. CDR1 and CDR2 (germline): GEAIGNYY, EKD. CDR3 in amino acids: CACDTVSRKGDGRYTDKLIF. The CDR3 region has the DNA TGTGCCTGTGACACCGTGTCGAGGAAGGGGGACGGGCGGTACACCGATAAACTCATCTTT.

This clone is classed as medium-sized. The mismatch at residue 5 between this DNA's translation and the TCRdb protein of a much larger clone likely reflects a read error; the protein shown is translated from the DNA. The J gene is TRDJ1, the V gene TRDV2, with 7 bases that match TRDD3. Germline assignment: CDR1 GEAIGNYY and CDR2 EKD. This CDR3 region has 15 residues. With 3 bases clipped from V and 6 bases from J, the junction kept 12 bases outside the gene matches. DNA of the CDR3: TGTGCCTGTGACTCCCTGGGGATAAGGGGGAATAAACTCATCTTT. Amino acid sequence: CACDSLGIRGNKLIF.

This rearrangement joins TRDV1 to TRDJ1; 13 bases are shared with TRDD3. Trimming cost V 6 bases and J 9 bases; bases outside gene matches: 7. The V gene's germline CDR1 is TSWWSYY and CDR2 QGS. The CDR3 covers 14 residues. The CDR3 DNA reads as TGTGCTCTTGGTGCCTACTGGGGGATACGAGAACTCATCTTT. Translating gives CALGAYWGIRELIF.

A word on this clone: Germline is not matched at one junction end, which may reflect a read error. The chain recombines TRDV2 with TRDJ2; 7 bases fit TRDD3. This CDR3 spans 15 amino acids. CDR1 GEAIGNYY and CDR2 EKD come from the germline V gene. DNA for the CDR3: TGTTCCTGTGACGTCTTCACTGGGGATAAAGGGATACTCTTCTTT. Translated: CSCDVFTGDKGILFF.

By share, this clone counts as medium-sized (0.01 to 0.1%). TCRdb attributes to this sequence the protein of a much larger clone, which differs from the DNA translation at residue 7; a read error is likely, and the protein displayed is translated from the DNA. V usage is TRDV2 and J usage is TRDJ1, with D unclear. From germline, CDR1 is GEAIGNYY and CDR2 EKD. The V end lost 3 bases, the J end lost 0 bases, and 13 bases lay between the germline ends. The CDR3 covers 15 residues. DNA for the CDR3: TGTGCCTGTGACCCAGTGGAGGAGGACACCGATAAACTCATCTTT. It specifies CACDPVEEDTDKLIF.

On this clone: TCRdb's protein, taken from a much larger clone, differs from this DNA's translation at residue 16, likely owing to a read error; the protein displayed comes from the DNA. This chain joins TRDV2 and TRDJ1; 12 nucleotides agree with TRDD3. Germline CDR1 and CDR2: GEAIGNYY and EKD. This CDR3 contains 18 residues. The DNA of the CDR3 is TGTGCCTGTGACACCGTGGGGGTACTGGGGGATACCGGCGATAAAATCATCTTT. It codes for CACDTVGVLGDTGDKIIF.